The T cell receptor (beta chain) described here comes from a study of shared clonotypes between healthy human individuals. Naive-designated CD8 cells lacked CD45RO, were positively enriched for CCR7, and omitted terminally differentiated effector memory CD45RA+ cells. Donors comprised only Caucasian adults living in Nashville, Tennessee. Germline CDR1 SEHNR, CDR2 FQNEAQ (reference sequence). Trimming pared 4 bases from V and 2 bases from J, leaving 16 bases between. CDR3 length: 16 residues. A deep-level run was used for the assay. TCRdb's copy holds only in-frame clones and misses some; the assay was immunoSEQ multiplex PCR. The sample lists nearly 2 million clones; about 95% were seen once.

The chain has TRBV7-9 and TRBJ2-3, with D perhaps matching TRBD1 (8 bases). Sequencing input: naive CD8+ T cells sorted from blood. The sequence came from a man aged 18-30 years in good health. CDR3 in amino acids: CASSSTGGGTTDTQYF. The CDR3 DNA follows: TGTGCCAGCAGCTCCACAGGGGGGGGAACCACAGATACGCAGTATTTT.